The 18 T cell receptor beta chains below were found in one sample sequenced in a study of beta chain features in type 1 diabetes. Study-wide results and caveats: TCRB CDR3s were moderately but significantly shorter in Type 1 diabetes patients in all four CD4+ subsets.

Expressed TCRB transcripts were sequenced after all isolated RNA was converted to cDNA. Clones were sequenced by immunoSEQ multiplex PCR, and TCRdb holds only the in-frame ones, with some missing. The table records 600,000 or so clones, 9.5% to 15% of them present only once. These receptors are not linked to any known antigen. Sequences were obtained from naive CD4+ T cells from blood. The source is a man aged 25-45 years with type 1 diabetes.

This clone was recorded a few times. This chain links TRBV7-9 with TRBJ2-1; 9 bases agree with TRBD2. V dropped 5 bases and J dropped 0; count of bases not matched to a gene: 5. Per germline, CDR1 SEHNR and CDR2 FQNEAQ (reference sequence). The CDR3 extends over 16 amino acids. The CDR3 protein is CASSPKLAGSYNEQFF. CDR3 nucleotide sequence: TGTGCCAGCAGCCCGAAACTAGCGGGCTCCTACAATGAGCAGTTCTTC. The full variable domain, completed using reference TRBV7-9 and TRBJ2-1, is DTGVSQNPRHKITKRGQNVTFRCDPISEHNRLYWYRQTLGQGPEFLTYFQNEAQLEKSRLLSDRFSAERPKGSFSTLEIQRTEQGDSAMYLCASSPKLAGSYNEQFFGPGTRLTVL.

The DNA for the CDR3 is TGTGCCAGCAGCGAGGAAACTCAGGGGGGCTACACCTTC. As protein: CASSEETQGGYTF. V usage is TRBV9 and J usage is TRBJ1-2, with TRBD1 as a possible D gene (6 bases). The V end lost 3 bases, the J end lost 8 bases, and 14 bases lay between the germline ends. CDR3 length: 13 residues. The V gene's germline CDR1 is SGDLS and CDR2 YYNGEE. The whole variable domain, filled in from reference TRBV9 and TRBJ1-2, reads DSGVTQTPKHLITATGQRVTLRCSPRSGDLSVYWYQQSLDQGLQFLIQYYNGEERAKGNILERFSAQQFPDLHSELNLSSLELGDSALYFCASSEETQGGYTFGSGTRLTVV.

This clone was recorded a few times. The chain couples TRBV4-1 to TRBJ2-2; D may be TRBD2 (6 bases). Germline-derived CDR1 and CDR2 are MGHRA and YSYEKL. The V end lost 4 bases, the J end lost 0 bases, and 12 bases lay between the germline ends. The CDR3 is made up of 16 amino acids. The CDR3 DNA reads as TGCGCCAGCAGCCCTAGGGACTTAGCGAACACCGGGGAGCTGTTTTTT. Protein: CASSPRDLANTGELFF.

As regards this clone: Germline is not matched at one junction end, which may reflect a read error. The V gene is TRBV7-7, the J gene TRBJ2-1; maybe TRBD1 (5 bases). This CDR3 spans 16 amino acids. Germline CDR1 reads SSHAT; CDR2 reads FNYEAQ (reference sequence). The CDR3 loop is CASSLDGQAPGNEQFF. The CDR3 DNA follows: TGTGCTAGCAGCTTAGATGGGCAGGCCCCAGGGAATGAGCAGTTCTTC.

This clone was detected only a few times. The genes are TRBV29-1 and TRBJ1-1, with 7 bases fitting TRBD1. V was clipped by 7 bases and J by 4 bases; unmatched bases: 9. Per the germline V gene, CDR1 is SQVTM and CDR2 is ANQGSEA. CDR3 length: 13 amino acids. CDR3 in DNA: TGCAGCGCCTCGACAGGGAAGGTCACTGAAGCTTTCTTT. Its protein is CSASTGKVTEAFF.

This clone was observed a few times. The genes are TRBV19 and TRBJ2-1; D remains ambiguous. CDR1 and CDR2 (germline): LNHDA, SQIVND (reference sequence). Trimming stripped 2 bases from V and 0 bases from J, with 8 bases between. The CDR3 is 15 residues long. The CDR3 sequence: CASSIQVSSYNEQFF. The CDR3 nucleotides read TGTGCCAGTAGTATACAGGTGAGCTCCTACAATGAGCAGTTCTTC.

This clone was observed a handful of times. The V call is TRBV2, the J call TRBJ2-1; D possibly corresponds to TRBD1 (6 bases). The CDR3 consists of 12 residues. The ends were cut back, 7 bases at V and 10 bases at J, with 14 bases in the middle. Germline CDR1 and CDR2: SNHLY and FYNNEI. The CDR3 coding sequence is TGTGCCAGCAAATCGGACAGAATAGAGCAGTTCTTC. Amino acid sequence: CASKSDRIEQFF.

As concerns this clone: The identical CDR3 is also encoded by other nucleotide sequences in the sample. The V call is TRBV7-2, the J call TRBJ2-7; D is uncertain. The CDR3 is made up of 12 amino acids. The germline V gene encodes CDR1 SGHTA and CDR2 FQGNSA. V gave up 2 bases and J gave up 3 bases, with 5 bases separating them. This chain's CDR3 is CASSLSRYEQYF. The DNA for the CDR3 is TGTGCCAGCAGCTTAAGCCGCTACGAGCAGTACTTC. Looking up the rest from reference TRBV7-2 and TRBJ2-7 gives the full variable domain: GAGVSQSPSNKVTEKGKDVELRCDPISGHTALYWYRQSLGQGLEFLIYFQGNSAPDKSGLPSDRFSAERTGGSVSTLTIQRTQQEDSAVYLCASSLSRYEQYFGPGTRLTVT.

The chain employs TRBV5-4 and TRBJ1-1; the D gene is possibly TRBD1 (6 bases). V was pared by 0 bases and J by 2 bases, with 14 bases between. The CDR3 extends over 16 amino acids. The germline V gene encodes CDR1 SGHNT and CDR2 YYREEE (reference sequence). The DNA of the CDR3 is TGTGCCAGCAGCTTGGACATCGGGACACTCAACACTGAAGCTTTCTTT. Its protein product is CASSLDIGTLNTEAFF.

Only a few counts were recorded for this clone. The chain carries TRBV9 and TRBJ1-1; a weak D match, TRBD1 (5 bases). From germline, CDR1 is SGDLS and CDR2 YYNGEE. The CDR3 has 16 residues. The germline V and J ends were trimmed by 4 bases and 0 bases, with 16 bases remaining between them. CDR3 sequence (DNA): TGTGCCAGCAGCCTTGGGAATCCAGGGTTGAACACTGAAGCTTTCTTT. This gives the protein CASSLGNPGLNTEAFF.

This clone was picked up a small number of times. This chain connects TRBV9 to TRBJ2-2; 7 nucleotides line up with TRBD1. The CDR3 sequence is 17 residues long. Germline loops: CDR1 SGDLS, CDR2 YYNGEE. J was trimmed by 5 bases and V by 3 bases; bases with no gene match: 13. CDR3 nucleotide sequence: TGTGCCAGCAGCGCAGACAGGGAGAGTTTACTGACCGGGGAGCTGTTTTTT. Its translation is CASSADRESLLTGELFF.

The chain joins TRBV2 to TRBJ2-7; TRBD1 might be the D (6 bases). This CDR3 spans 14 amino acids. CDR1 is SNHLY, CDR2 FYNNEI, per germline. Trimming removed 3 bases from V and 1 base from J, with 10 bases in between. CDR3 nucleotide sequence: TGTGCCAGCAGTGACAGGGGACCTTCCTACGAGCAGTACTTC. Protein: CASSDRGPSYEQYF.

This clone appeared a few times. The CDR3 sequence: CASSLDYTFYGYTF. The CDR3 region has the DNA TGTGCCAGCAGCTTAGATTACACCTTCTATGGCTACACCTTC. The genes are TRBV7-2 and TRBJ1-2, with D hard to call. V gave up 1 base and J gave up 4 bases, with 10 bases separating them. Germline V gene lookup returns CDR1 SGHTA and CDR2 FQGNSA. The CDR3 totals 14 residues.

This clone was observed a few times. This chain's CDR3 is CASIERGEYVIKQYF. Written as DNA, the CDR3 is TGTGCCAGCATCGAAAGGGGGGAATACGTAATCAAGCAGTACTTC. The chain has TRBV2 and TRBJ2-7; TRBD1 or TRBD2 may be the D gene (6 bases each). This CDR3 spans 15 amino acids. Germline CDR1 and CDR2: SNHLY and FYNNEI. The V end was cut by 7 bases, the J end by 8 bases, with 24 bases between.

The chain is built from TRBV10-3 and TRBJ1-5; D ambiguous. Per the germline V gene, CDR1 is ENHRY and CDR2 is SYGVKD. V was cut by 2 bases and J by 2 bases, with 7 bases left in between. This CDR3 region has 14 residues. The CDR3 region has the DNA TGTGCCATCAGTGAGGGTCAGGGCAATCAGCCCCAGCATTTT. Encoded protein: CAISEGQGNQPQHF.

The chain has TRBV7-9 and TRBJ2-3; no clear D gene. CDR1 is SEHNR and CDR2 is FQNEAQ in the germline V gene (reference sequence). The germline V and J ends were trimmed by 5 bases and 2 bases, with 11 bases remaining between them. The CDR3 sequence is 14 residues long. The CDR3 nucleotides read TGTGCCAGCAGCCCAGAACAGTTCACAGATACGCAGTATTTT. Translation gives CASSPEQFTDTQYF.

This clone came up a few times. The chain links TRBV9 to TRBJ2-7; TRBD1 is a possible D gene (5 bases). With 5 bases removed from V and 5 bases from J, the gap between germline ends came to 17 bases. The CDR3 sequence is 14 residues long. Per the germline V gene, CDR1 is SGDLS and CDR2 is YYNGEE. The CDR3 here is CASSGATTGDEQYF. The CDR3 DNA sequence: TGTGCCAGCAGTGGGGCCACAACTGGGGACGAGCAGTACTTC.

The table lists this clone with a few counts. The rearrangement joins TRBV13 to TRBJ2-7; perhaps TRBD1 as D (5 bases). V was pared by 5 bases and J by 1 base, with 12 bases between. The CDR3 runs 14 residues. Germline V gene sequence: CDR1 PRHDT, CDR2 FYEKMQ (reference sequence). The CDR3 DNA sequence: TGTGCCAGCAGCGACGCAGGGAATTCCTACGAGCAGTACTTC. It yields the protein CASSDAGNSYEQYF.